Detailed here is one T cell receptor beta chain. Its ends do not fully match the called genes, so a read error is possible. The entry originates in a study of blood T cells in healthy people across ages. This CDR3 is 15 amino acids long. CDR1 and CDR2 (germline): DFQATT, SNEGSKA (reference sequence). Through a sample-barcoded 5' primer and a J-beta primer mix, a second PCR was run for roughly 6 to 11 cycles. TCRdb re-called the 5' RACE reads through MiXCR, storing one row per CDR3 protein. Among 920,000 or so distinct CDR3 sequences listed, 40% to 50% were seen once. The sequence was obtained from a woman between 55 and 75 years old in good health. The sample comprised blood. The chain combines TRBV20-1 with TRBJ2-3, with D possibly matching TRBD2 (6 bases). CDR3 sequence (DNA): TGCAGTGCTAGCCCGCTACGTACTAGCATAGATACGCAGTATTTT. The encoded protein is CSASPLRTSIDTQYF.